This passage covers 18 T cell receptor beta chains from one sample sequenced in a study of T cell changes during pregnancy in multiple sclerosis. Assay: immunoSEQ multiplex PCR; the TCRdb copy retains only in-frame clones and omits some. Counted here are under 65,000 clones, about 94% occurring once; the ten biggest clones make up under 3%. Specimen: CD8+ T cells from peripheral blood mononuclear cells, collected after pregnancy. Source of these receptors: a female donor with multiple sclerosis, enrolled in a pregnancy study.

The genes are TRBV19 and TRBJ1-2; D is ambiguous. The CDR3 is 13 residues long. CDR1 is LNHDA and CDR2 is SQIVND in the germline V gene (reference sequence). V dropped 5 bases and J dropped 4 bases, with 11 bases sitting between them. DNA for the CDR3: TGTGCCAGTAGTGATCAATCCAGCTATGGCTACACCTTC. This sequence encodes CASSDQSSYGYTF.

The rearrangement uses TRBV19 and TRBJ1-1; 7 bases match TRBD1. The CDR3 runs 14 residues. V gave up 7 bases and J gave up 2 bases; unmatched junction bases: 7. In germline, CDR1 is LNHDA, CDR2 SQIVND (reference sequence). The CDR3 DNA sequence: TGTGCCAGTATTTACAGGGGCGGAAACACTGAAGCTTTCTTT. Translated: CASIYRGGNTEAFF.

The chain couples TRBV23-1 to TRBJ2-7; D perhaps matches TRBD2 (6 bases). TRBV23-1 is assigned to the ORF class and has an uncertain function. V was trimmed by 0 bases and J by 2 bases, leaving 14 bases between them. The CDR3 runs to 16 residues. CDR3 nucleotides: TGCGCCAGCAGTCAATCGAGTCCTAGCGATACCTACGAGCAGTACTTC. As protein: CASSQSSPSDTYEQYF.

The genes are TRBV4-2 and TRBJ2-3; 9 bases are a match to TRBD2. Losses at the gene ends were 0 bases for V and 9 bases for J; bases not matched to a gene: 7. Germline V gives CDR1 LGHNA, CDR2 YNFKEQ. The CDR3 sequence is 15 residues long. The CDR3 DNA follows: TGTGCCAGCAGCCAAGATTCGACTAGCGGACACACGCAGTATTTT. It yields the protein CASSQDSTSGHTQYF.

V is TRBV29-1 and J is TRBJ2-4; D may be TRBD1 (6 bases). The V end lost 4 bases, the J end lost 5 bases, and 15 bases lay between the germline ends. The CDR3 has 14 residues. Germline V CDR1 and CDR2: SQVTM, ANQGSEA. CDR3 residues: CSVVARRQENIQYF. The CDR3 nucleotides are TGCAGCGTTGTTGCCCGCCGACAGGAAAACATTCAGTACTTC.

V usage is TRBV7-3 and J usage is TRBJ1-1, with 10 bases that match TRBD1. CDR3 length equals 17 residues. Germline V gene sequence: CDR1 SGHTA, CDR2 FQGTGA. Trimming removed 5 bases from V and 4 bases from J; junction bases left unmatched: 13. The CDR3 nucleotides read TGTGCCAGCAGCCCCAATGACAGGGGGCTGCCTCCCACTGAAGCTTTCTTT. Translation: CASSPNDRGLPPTEAFF.

The rearrangement links TRBV19 to TRBJ2-2; a weak D match, TRBD2 (5 bases). The CDR3 covers 14 residues. V lost 8 bases, J lost 0 bases, and 10 bases lay in between. Germline V gene sequence: CDR1 LNHDA, CDR2 SQIVND (reference sequence). CDR3 nucleotides: TGTGCCAGTGGAGGTGGGCCGAACACCGGGGAGCTGTTTTTT. Protein product: CASGGGPNTGELFF.

As DNA, the CDR3 is TGTGCCAGCAGCCGACGACTAGAGTCCTACAATGAGCAGTTCTTC. It specifies CASSRRLESYNEQFF. The V call is TRBV5-4, the J call TRBJ2-1; tentative D call: TRBD2 (6 bases). Germline assignment: CDR1 SGHNT and CDR2 YYREEE (reference sequence). This CDR3 has 15 amino acids. Trimming took 4 bases from V and 1 from J, leaving 12 bases between them.

This chain uses TRBV5-1 with TRBJ2-1, with TRBD2 identical over 7 bases. V gave up 1 base and J gave up 1 base; unmatched junction bases: 8. Germline V gives CDR1 SGHRS, CDR2 YFSETQ. The CDR3 covers 17 residues. The CDR3 sequence: CASSLRGGRVSYNEQFF. The CDR3 region has the DNA TGCGCCAGCAGCTTGCGGGGCGGGAGAGTTTCCTACAATGAGCAGTTCTTC.

The chain combines TRBV27 with TRBJ1-1, with 7 positions matching TRBD1. Germline loops: CDR1 MNHEY, CDR2 SMNVEV (reference sequence). CDR3 length equals 13 residues. With V trimmed by 2 bases and J by 9 bases, 6 bases remained unmatched. Here the CDR3 DNA reads TGTGCCAGCAGTTTACCCGGACAGGCTCAAGCTTTCTTT. Its protein is CASSLPGQAQAFF.

This clone was detected only once. The chain is built from TRBV4-2 and TRBJ2-2, with D possibly TRBD2 on 6 matching bases. Germline-derived CDR1 and CDR2 are LGHNA and YNFKEQ. This CDR3 is 16 amino acids long. V was shortened by 0 bases and J by 4 bases, with 12 bases between the two germline ends. This CDR3 is CASSQEARGGTGELFF. CDR3 nucleotides: TGTGCCAGCAGCCAAGAAGCCCGGGGAGGCACCGGGGAGCTGTTTTTT.

This chain uses TRBV2 with TRBJ2-1; 13 positions agree with TRBD2. CDR1 and CDR2 from the germline V gene are SNHLY and FYNNEI. V gave up 1 base and J gave up 0 bases; unmatched junction bases: 9. The CDR3 loop spans 20 amino acids. The CDR3 protein is CASSEVIGTSGISSYNEQFF. The CDR3 nucleotides read TGTGCCAGCAGTGAAGTGATTGGGACTAGCGGGATTAGCTCCTACAATGAGCAGTTCTTC.

The chain combines TRBV6-4 with TRBJ2-1; D is unclear. The CDR3 spans 15 residues. Deletions cut 0 bases from V and 0 bases from J, with 6 bases between. The germline CDR1 and CDR2 sequences are MRHNA and SNTAGT. For the CDR3, the DNA is TGTGCCAGCAGTGACTCCGACTCCTCCTACAATGAGCAGTTCTTC. Its protein product is CASSDSDSSYNEQFF.

This chain joins TRBV6-4 and TRBJ2-1; D is perhaps TRBD2 (6 bases). Germline V lookup: CDR1 MRHNA, CDR2 SNTAGT. The CDR3 runs to 11 residues. Trimming stripped 7 bases from V and 9 bases from J, with 10 bases between. DNA of the CDR3: TGTGCCAGCACGGACGGGAGTGAGCAGTTCTTC. It codes for CASTDGSEQFF.

The rearrangement links TRBV27 to TRBJ2-5; the match to TRBD2 covers 10 bases. The junction had 4 bases not matched to a gene; V was cut back by 7 bases and J by 5 bases. The CDR3 is made up of 13 amino acids. Per the germline V gene, CDR1 is MNHEY and CDR2 is SMNVEV (reference sequence). This chain's CDR3 is CASKLAGVETQYF. Here the CDR3 DNA reads TGTGCCAGCAAGCTAGCGGGAGTGGAGACCCAGTACTTC.

The V gene is TRBV7-6, the J gene TRBJ2-1, with a tentative D call TRBD1 (6 bases). The CDR3 length is 17 residues. Germline V lookup: CDR1 SGHVS, CDR2 FNYEAQ. Between the trimmed V and J ends, which lost 3 bases and 1 base, there was a span of 16 bases. The CDR3 here is CASSFSPPGQSYNEQFF. Written as DNA, the CDR3 is TGTGCCAGCAGCTTTTCGCCCCCGGGACAATCCTACAATGAGCAGTTCTTC.

The rearrangement joins TRBV5-1 to TRBJ2-2; 8 bases match TRBD2. The CDR3 totals 15 residues. From germline, CDR1 is SGHRS and CDR2 YFSETQ. Germline trimming cut 3 bases from V and 6 bases from J; bases unmatched to any gene: 7. Here the CDR3 reads CASSWEREYSGELFF. DNA for the CDR3: TGCGCCAGCAGCTGGGAGCGGGAGTATTCCGGGGAGCTGTTTTTT.

This clone was recorded only once. The rearrangement uses TRBV18 and TRBJ2-1; 7 positions match TRBD2. CDR1 KGHSH and CDR2 LQKENI come from the germline V gene. After removal of 6 bases from V and 4 bases from J, the junction contained 6 bases not matched to a gene. This CDR3 contains 14 residues. The CDR3 sequence: CASSWAGDYNEQFF. CDR3 in DNA: TGTGCCAGCTCGTGGGCGGGGGATTACAATGAGCAGTTCTTC.